These 20 T cell receptor beta chains were all obtained from the same sample, sequenced in a study of blood T cell repertoires in COVID-19. The data were produced by immunoSEQ multiplex PCR, yet TCRdb's version contains in-frame clones alone and is incomplete. The table includes about 250,000 clones, around 88% detected once. Sequences were obtained from peripheral blood. Receptors originate from a woman older than 75 with COVID-19, enrolled during active disease.

The V gene is TRBV2, the J gene TRBJ1-5, with D possibly being TRBD1 (6 bases). The CDR3 is 13 residues long. With 4 bases removed from V and 7 bases from J, the gap between germline ends came to 11 bases. Germline values: CDR1 SNHLY, CDR2 FYNNEI. The CDR3 DNA follows: TGTGCCAGCAGTGTGGGAGGGGGGCAGCCCCAGCATTTT. Its protein product is CASSVGGGQPQHF.

CDR3 loop: CASSQEQSRTSGAYEQYF. The CDR3 region has the DNA TGTGCCAGCAGCCAAGAACAATCTAGGACTAGCGGGGCCTACGAGCAGTACTTC. The chain recombines TRBV4-2 with TRBJ2-7, with 12 bases identical to TRBD2. The length of the CDR3 is 18 residues. After removal of 0 bases from V and 2 bases from J, the junction contained 8 bases not matched to a gene. The germline gives CDR1 LGHNA, CDR2 YNFKEQ.

V usage is TRBV19 and J usage is TRBJ1-2; D may be TRBD1 (6 bases). Germline CDR1 reads LNHDA; CDR2 reads SQIVND (reference sequence). The CDR3 is made up of 15 amino acids. V lost 7 bases and J lost 0, with 15 bases in between. The DNA of the CDR3 is TGTGCCAGTACCCGGACAGACTCAGCTAACTATGGCTACACCTTC. Its protein product is CASTRTDSANYGYTF.

CDR3 loop: CASSTGLAKNIQYF. CDR3 nucleotides: TGTGCCAGCTCGACAGGCCTAGCCAAAAACATTCAGTACTTC. The chain couples TRBV18 to TRBJ2-4; D possibly corresponds to TRBD1 (6 bases). Trimming removed 6 bases from V and 0 bases from J, with 9 bases in between. Germline-derived CDR1 and CDR2 are KGHSH and LQKENI. The CDR3 loop spans 14 amino acids.

The CDR3 DNA follows: TGTGCCAGCAGACTCCCTCCGGCGGATGGCACCGGGGAGCTGTTTTTT. Translated, it gives CASRLPPADGTGELFF. The chain combines TRBV6-6 with TRBJ2-2; D uncertain. CDR1 and CDR2 (germline): MNHNY, SVGAGI (reference sequence). The CDR3 contains 16 residues. The V end was cut by 6 bases, the J end by 4 bases, with 18 bases between.

This clone has only one observation. In DNA form, the CDR3 reads TGTGCCAGCAGCCCCGCTAGCGTCCAAGAGACCCAGTACTTC. This gives the protein CASSPASVQETQYF. The chain has TRBV3-1 (or the pseudogene TRBV3-2) and TRBJ2-5; tentatively, D is TRBD2 (6 bases). The germline V and J ends were trimmed by 4 bases and 1 base, with 10 bases remaining between them. The CDR3 sequence is 14 residues long. CDR1 and CDR2 (germline): LGHDT, YNNKEL (reference sequence).

The chain combines TRBV19 with TRBJ2-5; D is perhaps TRBD2 (6 bases). With 3 bases removed from V and 0 bases from J, the gap between germline ends came to 17 bases. Looked up from germline, CDR1 is LNHDA and CDR2 is SQIVND (reference sequence). The CDR3 consists of 17 residues. CDR3 region: CASSIGSAGQYQETQYF. CDR3 coding DNA: TGTGCCAGTAGTATCGGATCGGCGGGGCAGTACCAAGAGACCCAGTACTTC.

This chain uses TRBV18 with TRBJ2-3, with D maybe TRBD1 (6 bases). Trimming removed 4 bases at V and 4 bases at J, with 9 bases between. This CDR3 is built from 13 residues. The germline V gene has CDR1 KGHSH and CDR2 LQKENI. CDR3 sequence reads: CASSLQGSDTQYF. CDR3 nucleotide sequence: TGTGCCAGCTCACTACAGGGTTCAGATACGCAGTATTTT. The full variable domain, completed using reference TRBV18 and TRBJ2-3, is NAGVMQNPRHLVRRRGQEARLRCSPMKGHSHVYWYRQLPEEGLKFMVYLQKENIIDESGMPKERFSAEFPKEGPSILRIQQVVRGDSAAYFCASSLQGSDTQYFGPGTRLTVL.

The chain couples TRBV5-6 to TRBJ1-2, with D hard to call. CDR1 and CDR2 from the germline V gene are SGHDT and YYEEEE. The V gene lost 0 bases and the J gene lost 8 bases, with 8 bases spanning the gap. The CDR3 is 12 residues long. The CDR3 sequence is CASSLAPEGYTF. The CDR3 nucleotides are TGTGCCAGCAGCTTGGCTCCTGAGGGCTACACCTTC.

CDR3 amino acids: CASVRAGGGYTF. DNA of the CDR3: TGTGCCAGCGTGCGGGCGGGAGGGGGCTACACCTTC. The chain combines TRBV28 with TRBJ1-2; D remains ambiguous. This CDR3 has 12 amino acids. The germline V gene has CDR1 MDHEN and CDR2 SYDVKM. V lost 8 bases and J lost 8, with 15 bases in between.

This clone was seen just once. The chain recombines TRBV6-5 with TRBJ1-3; D not resolved. The germline gives CDR1 MNHEY, CDR2 SVGAGI. The CDR3 loop spans 14 amino acids. V lost 4 bases to trimming and J lost 2 bases, with 9 bases between them. The CDR3 protein is CASSSLVPGNTIYF. CDR3 sequence (DNA): TGTGCCAGCAGTTCCCTCGTTCCTGGAAACACCATATATTTT.

V gene TRBV30 combines with J gene TRBJ1-2, with D possibly being TRBD1 (6 bases). The CDR3 consists of 14 residues. V was cut by 3 bases and J by 6 bases, with 17 bases left in between. Looked up from germline, CDR1 is GTSNPN and CDR2 is SVGIG (reference sequence). The CDR3 protein is CAWSRDTPRDGYTF. Here the CDR3 DNA reads TGTGCCTGGAGCCGGGACACTCCCCGCGATGGCTACACCTTC. Drawing the rest from reference TRBV30 and TRBJ1-2, the complete variable domain is SQTIHQWPATLVQPVGSPLSLECTVEGTSNPNLYWYRQAAGRGLQLLFYSVGIGQISSEVPQNLSASRPQDRQFILSSKKLLLSDSGFYLCAWSRDTPRDGYTFGSGTRLTVV.

The sample holds a few counts of this clone. This chain uses TRBV5-4 with TRBJ1-6; 8 bases map to TRBD1. CDR3 length equals 14 residues. Germline V gene data show CDR1 as SGHNT and CDR2 as YYREEE (reference sequence). Trimming at V came to 3 bases and at J to 9 bases, leaving 5 bases not matched to a gene. The CDR3 nucleotides read TGTGCCAGCAGCTCGACAGGGGAGAGTTCACCCCTCCACTTT. Its translation is CASSSTGESSPLHF.

This clone is a singleton in its sample. The chain uses TRBV28 and TRBJ1-5, with a possible D match to TRBD1 (5 bases). The CDR3 has 15 amino acids. Looked up from germline, CDR1 is MDHEN and CDR2 is SYDVKM. V was shortened by 6 bases and J by 11 bases, with 23 bases between the two germline ends. The CDR3: CASSSSGPQGVTQHF. The CDR3 nucleotides are TGTGCCAGCAGCAGTTCCGGCCCCCAAGGGGTGACCCAGCATTTT.

The chain links TRBV5-5 to TRBJ1-1; D gene ambiguous. There are 14 residues in the CDR3. Germline CDR1 reads SGHKS; CDR2 reads YYEKEE (reference sequence). V was clipped by 0 bases and J by 4 bases, with 10 bases between them. Here the CDR3 DNA reads TGTGCCAGCAGCTTGGCCCGCGTCGGCACTGAAGCTTTCTTT. Protein sequence: CASSLARVGTEAFF.

The chain carries TRBV5-6 and TRBJ2-7, with TRBD2 as a possible D gene (5 bases). Germline V lookup: CDR1 SGHDT, CDR2 YYEEEE. V was pared by 2 bases and J by 4 bases, with 25 bases between. The CDR3 is 18 amino acids. Written as DNA, the CDR3 is TGTGCCAGCAGCTTAATGACGGAGGCCTATTCCTACCTTTACGAGCAGTACGTC. As protein: CASSLMTEAYSYLYEQYV.

CDR3 DNA: TGCGCCAGCAGCCAAGGAAGCGGCGCTGGAAACACCATATATTTT. Residues: CASSQGSGAGNTIYF. The gene calls are TRBV4-1 and TRBJ1-3; D is uncertain. V lost 1 base to trimming and J lost 2 bases, with 9 bases between them. This CDR3 is 15 amino acids long. The V gene's germline CDR1 is MGHRA and CDR2 YSYEKL.

The chain employs TRBV6-5 and TRBJ1-5; D gene ambiguous. Germline V gene data show CDR1 as MNHEY and CDR2 as SVGAGI. CDR3 length: 13 residues. Trimming took 7 bases from V and 2 from J, leaving 9 bases between them. CDR3 DNA sequence: TGTGCCAGCACGGGCGGGGGCAATCAGCCCCAGCATTTT. Protein: CASTGGGNQPQHF.

The chain joins TRBV7-2 to TRBJ2-1; 7 bases fit TRBD2. The CDR3 extends over 16 amino acids. In germline, CDR1 is SGHTA, CDR2 FQGNSA. Losses at the gene ends were 1 base for V and 5 bases for J; bases not matched to a gene: 8. The CDR3 region is CASSLGVGGMNNEQFF. The CDR3 DNA follows: TGTGCCAGCAGCTTAGGTGTGGGGGGGATGAACAATGAGCAGTTCTTC.

The chain employs TRBV12-5 and TRBJ2-2; D unresolved. The V gene lost 3 bases and the J gene lost 3 bases, with 8 bases spanning the gap. The V gene's germline CDR1 is LGHNT and CDR2 FRNRAP. The CDR3 length is 14 residues. The CDR3 region is CASGFSPDTGELFF. CDR3 DNA sequence: TGTGCTAGTGGTTTTTCCCCCGACACCGGGGAGCTGTTTTTT.